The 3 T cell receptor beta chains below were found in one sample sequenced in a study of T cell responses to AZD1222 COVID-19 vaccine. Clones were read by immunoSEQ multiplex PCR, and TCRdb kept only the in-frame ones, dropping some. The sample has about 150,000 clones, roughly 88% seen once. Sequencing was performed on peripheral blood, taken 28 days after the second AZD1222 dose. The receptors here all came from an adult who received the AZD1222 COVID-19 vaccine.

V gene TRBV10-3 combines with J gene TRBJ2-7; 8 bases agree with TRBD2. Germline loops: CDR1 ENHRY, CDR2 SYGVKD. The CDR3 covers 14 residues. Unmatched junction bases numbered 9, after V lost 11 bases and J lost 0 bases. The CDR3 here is CASLAGLSSYEQYF. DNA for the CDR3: TGTGCCTCCTTAGCGGGGTTAAGCTCCTACGAGCAGTACTTC.

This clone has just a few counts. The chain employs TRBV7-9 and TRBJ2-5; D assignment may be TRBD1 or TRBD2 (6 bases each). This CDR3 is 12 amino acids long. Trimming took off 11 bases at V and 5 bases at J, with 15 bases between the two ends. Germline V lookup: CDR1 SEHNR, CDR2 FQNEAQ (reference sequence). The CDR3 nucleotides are TGTGCCCCGGGGGCCAGGGAGGAGACCCAGTACTTC. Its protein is CAPGAREETQYF.

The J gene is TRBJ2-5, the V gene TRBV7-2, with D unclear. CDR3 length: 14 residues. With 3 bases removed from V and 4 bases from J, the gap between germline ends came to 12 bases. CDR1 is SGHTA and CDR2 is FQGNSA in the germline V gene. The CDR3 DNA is TGTGCCAGCAGCTTTGGCGGAATGGCAGAGACCCAGTACTTC. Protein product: CASSFGGMAETQYF.